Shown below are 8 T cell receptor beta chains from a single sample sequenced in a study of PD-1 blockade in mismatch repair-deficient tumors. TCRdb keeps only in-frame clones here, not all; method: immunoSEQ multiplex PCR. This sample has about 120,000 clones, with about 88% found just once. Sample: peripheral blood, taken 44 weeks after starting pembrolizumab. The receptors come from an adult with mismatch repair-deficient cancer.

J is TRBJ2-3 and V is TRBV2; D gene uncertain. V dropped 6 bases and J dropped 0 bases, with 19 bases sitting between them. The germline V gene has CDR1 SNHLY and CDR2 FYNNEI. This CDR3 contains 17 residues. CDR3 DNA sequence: TGTGCCAGCAGCGGCTATACGATCAGTTCTAGCACAGATACGCAGTATTTT. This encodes CASSGYTISSSTDTQYF.

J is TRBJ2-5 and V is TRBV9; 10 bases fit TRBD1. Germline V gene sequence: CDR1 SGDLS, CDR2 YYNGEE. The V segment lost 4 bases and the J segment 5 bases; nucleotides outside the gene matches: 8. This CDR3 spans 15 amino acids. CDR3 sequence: CASSTGQGGVETQYF. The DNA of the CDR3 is TGTGCCAGCAGCACCGGACAGGGGGGAGTCGAGACCCAGTACTTC.

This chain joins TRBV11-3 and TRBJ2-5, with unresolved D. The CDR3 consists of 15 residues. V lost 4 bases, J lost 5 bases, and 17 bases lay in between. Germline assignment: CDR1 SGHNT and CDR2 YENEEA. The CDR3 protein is CASSSPRERSETQYF. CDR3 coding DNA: TGTGCCAGCAGCTCCCCTAGAGAGCGAAGCGAGACCCAGTACTTC.

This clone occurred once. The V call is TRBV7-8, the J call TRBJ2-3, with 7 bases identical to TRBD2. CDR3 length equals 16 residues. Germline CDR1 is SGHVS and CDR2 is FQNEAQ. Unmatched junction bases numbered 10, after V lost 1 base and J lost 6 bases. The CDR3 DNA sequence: TGTGCCAGCAGCTTAGGGCTAGCGGAGGCGGGTGATACGCAGTATTTT. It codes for CASSLGLAEAGDTQYF.

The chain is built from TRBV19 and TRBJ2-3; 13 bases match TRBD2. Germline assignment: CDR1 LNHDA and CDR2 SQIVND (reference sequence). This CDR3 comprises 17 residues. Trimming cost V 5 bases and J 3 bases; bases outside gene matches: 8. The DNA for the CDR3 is TGTGCCAGTAGTCTGCGGACTAGCGGGAGTGGAACAGATACGCAGTATTTT. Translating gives CASSLRTSGSGTDTQYF.

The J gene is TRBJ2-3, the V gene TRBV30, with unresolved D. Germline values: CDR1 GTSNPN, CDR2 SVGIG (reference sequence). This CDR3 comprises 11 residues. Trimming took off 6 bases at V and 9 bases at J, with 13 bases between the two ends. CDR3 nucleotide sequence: TGTGCCTGTACTTCCCAGGTCACGCAGTATTTT. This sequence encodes CACTSQVTQYF.

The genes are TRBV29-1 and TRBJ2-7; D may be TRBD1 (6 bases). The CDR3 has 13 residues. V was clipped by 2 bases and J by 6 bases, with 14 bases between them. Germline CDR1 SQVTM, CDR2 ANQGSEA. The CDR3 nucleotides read TGCAGCGTTGAAACGGGTCGGGACACCGAGCAGTACTTC. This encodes CSVETGRDTEQYF.

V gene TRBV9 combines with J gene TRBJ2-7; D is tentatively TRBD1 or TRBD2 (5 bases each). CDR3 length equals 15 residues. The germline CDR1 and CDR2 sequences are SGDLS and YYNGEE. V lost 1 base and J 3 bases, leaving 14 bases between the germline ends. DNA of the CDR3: TGTGCCAGCAGCGTAAGTGGGGGTGTCGTCTACGAGCAGTACTTC. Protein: CASSVSGGVVYEQYF.